The 20 T cell receptor beta chains given below trace back to one sample, sequenced in a study of control samples from healthy donors and cancer patients. Clones were sequenced by immunoSEQ multiplex PCR, and TCRdb holds only the in-frame ones, with some missing. The sample shows under 200,000 clones, 85% to 95% of them seen only once. Sequences were obtained from blood. The receptors here all came from a woman between 40 and 55 years old in good health.

V usage is TRBV3-1 (or the pseudogene TRBV3-2) and J usage is TRBJ2-3; the D gene is possibly TRBD2 (6 bases). Germline CDR1 and CDR2: LGHDT and YNNKEL (reference sequence). The V end lost 2 bases, the J end lost 2 bases, and 11 bases lay between the germline ends. CDR3 length: 15 amino acids. In DNA form, the CDR3 reads TGTGCCAGCAGCCAATTCGCGGGAATCACAGATACGCAGTATTTT. This gives the protein CASSQFAGITDTQYF.

The chain couples TRBV6-1 to TRBJ1-5, with 8 bases matching TRBD1. This CDR3 is built from 18 residues. J gave up 2 bases and V 2 bases, and 11 bases lay outside the gene matches. The V gene's germline CDR1 is MNHNS and CDR2 SASEGT. The CDR3 spells CASSELWQGAARNQPQHF. In DNA form, the CDR3 reads TGTGCCAGCAGTGAATTGTGGCAGGGGGCTGCCCGCAATCAGCCCCAGCATTTT.

The rearrangement uses TRBV6-4 and TRBJ2-1; D is tentatively TRBD1 or TRBD2 (6 bases each). V lost 5 bases, J lost 4 bases, and 15 bases lay in between. From germline, CDR1 is MRHNA and CDR2 SNTAGT. The CDR3 runs 15 residues. This CDR3 reads CASSRGHGGYNEQFF. The DNA of the CDR3 is TGTGCCAGCAGTCGGGGGCACGGTGGATACAATGAGCAGTTCTTC.

The chain joins TRBV5-1 to TRBJ2-1; a possible D gene is TRBD1 (8 bases). The CDR3 is made up of 16 amino acids. Germline V gene lookup returns CDR1 SGHRS and CDR2 YFSETQ. V shed 1 base and J shed 4 bases, with 15 bases lying between them. Written as DNA, the CDR3 is TGCGCCAGCAGCTTGAGAGCGGGACAGGAGTACAATGAGCAGTTCTTC. It encodes CASSLRAGQEYNEQFF.

V and J are TRBV7-2 and TRBJ1-4; TRBD1 agrees at 7 bases. Germline V gene data show CDR1 as SGHTA and CDR2 as FQGNSA. The V gene end was trimmed by 5 bases and the J gene end by 7 bases; junction bases not matched to a gene: 7. The CDR3 has 14 amino acids. The CDR3 DNA reads TGTGCCAGCAGCCAGGGGACAGTACTTGAAAAACTGTTTTTT. Amino acids: CASSQGTVLEKLFF.

This chain uses TRBV6-5 with TRBJ2-3; D ambiguous. This CDR3 spans 15 amino acids. From germline, CDR1 is MNHEY and CDR2 SVGAGI. Trimming stripped 0 bases from V and 4 bases from J, with 11 bases between. CDR3 in amino acids: CASSYSRKYSDTQYF. DNA of the CDR3: TGTGCCAGCAGTTACTCGAGAAAGTATTCAGATACGCAGTATTTT.

The CDR3 loop is CATKLGGGQPQHF. The CDR3 bases are TGTGCCACCAAGTTGGGGGGAGGCCAGCCCCAGCATTTT. J is TRBJ1-5 and V is TRBV28, with a weak D call TRBD1 (5 bases). The germline V gene has CDR1 MDHEN and CDR2 SYDVKM. The CDR3 is made up of 13 amino acids. V was clipped by 10 bases and J by 7 bases, with 17 bases between them.

The chain uses TRBV5-1 and TRBJ2-7; no firm D call. This CDR3 spans 14 amino acids. CDR1 and CDR2 from the germline V gene are SGHRS and YFSETQ. The V gene lost 0 bases and the J gene lost 0 bases, with 7 bases spanning the gap. CDR3 coding DNA: TGCGCCAGCAGCTTGGACAGTCCCTCCTACGAGCAGTACTTC. The encoded protein is CASSLDSPSYEQYF.

This clone was picked up one time. V gene TRBV20-1 combines with J gene TRBJ2-6; D is uncertain. CDR3 size: 14 residues. Germline V gene data show CDR1 as DFQATT and CDR2 as SNEGSKA (reference sequence). V was pared by 3 bases and J by 2 bases, with 8 bases between. The CDR3 coding sequence is TGCAGTGCTAGTGTAGGGACTGGGGCCAACGTCCTGACTTTC. Its protein product is CSASVGTGANVLTF.

This rearrangement joins TRBV6-2 or TRBV6-3 to TRBJ2-7; no firm D call. The V and J ends lost 2 bases and 2 bases respectively, with 10 bases between them. Germline lookup yields CDR1 MNHEY and CDR2 SVGEGT. The CDR3 spans 14 residues. This CDR3 reads CASSYEARTYEQYF. The CDR3 DNA sequence: TGTGCCAGCAGTTACGAGGCCCGAACCTACGAGCAGTACTTC.

V is TRBV6-5 and J is TRBJ2-2; 7 bases are a match to TRBD1. V shed 6 bases, J shed 4 bases, and the junction held 8 bases outside the gene matches. CDR1 and CDR2 from the germline V gene are MNHEY and SVGAGI. The CDR3 consists of 15 residues. The CDR3: CASRVAGGSTGELFF. DNA for the CDR3: TGTGCCAGCAGGGTAGCAGGGGGATCCACCGGGGAGCTGTTTTTT.

The chain joins TRBV13 to TRBJ1-2; 9 nucleotides agree with TRBD1. V was pared by 6 bases and J by 13 bases, with 9 bases of the junction left unmatched. Germline V gene lookup returns CDR1 PRHDT and CDR2 FYEKMQ (reference sequence). The CDR3 covers 12 residues. The CDR3 coding sequence is TGTGCCAGCAGGAGGGGACAGGGAACGGTCACCTTC. It translates to CASRRGQGTVTF.

This chain uses TRBV5-5 with TRBJ1-4; no firm D call. Trimming took 4 bases from V and 8 from J, leaving 9 bases between them. CDR3 length: 12 residues. Germline V gives CDR1 SGHKS, CDR2 YYEKEE (reference sequence). CDR3 sequence (DNA): TGTGCCAGCAGCGAGAGCGGAGAAAAACTGTTTTTT. Translated: CASSESGEKLFF.

Only one count was recorded for this clone. The chain uses TRBV7-9 and TRBJ2-3, with 9 bases that match TRBD2. Germline loops: CDR1 SEHNR, CDR2 FQNEAQ (reference sequence). The CDR3 sequence is 14 residues long. V was pared by 10 bases and J by 5 bases, with 10 bases of the junction left unmatched. The CDR3 DNA sequence: TGTGCCACAGCCTCCGGGACTAGCCAAGATACGCAGTATTTT. Translating gives CATASGTSQDTQYF. Together with reference TRBV7-9 and TRBJ2-3, the CDR3 gives the full variable domain: DTGVSQNPRHKITKRGQNVTFRCDPISEHNRLYWYRQTLGQGPEFLTYFQNEAQLEKSRLLSDRFSAERPKGSFSTLEIQRTEQGDSAMYLCATASGTSQDTQYFGPGTRLTVL.

The gene calls are TRBV19 and TRBJ2-1; D gene unclear. The V end lost 5 bases, the J end lost 3 bases, and 5 bases lay between the germline ends. The germline gives CDR1 LNHDA, CDR2 SQIVND (reference sequence). The CDR3 extends over 12 amino acids. Written as DNA, the CDR3 is TGTGCCAGTAGTGATTACTACAATGAGCAGTTCTTC. It yields the protein CASSDYYNEQFF.

Notes on this clone: One end of the junction does not line up with germline, which may come from a read error. The V and J genes are TRBV11-2 and TRBJ2-5; 13 nucleotides match TRBD2. Germline V gives CDR1 SGHAT, CDR2 FQNNGV. This CDR3 region has 14 residues. CDR3 DNA sequence: TGTGCCACCACACTAGCGGGAGGGCAAGAGGCCCAGTACTTC. The encoded protein is CATTLAGGQEAQYF.

In regard to this clone: The same CDR3 is also encoded by other DNA sequences in this sample. The rearrangement links TRBV9 to TRBJ2-5; 8 nucleotides align to TRBD1. With 3 bases clipped from V and 2 bases from J, the junction kept 3 bases outside the gene matches. CDR1 and CDR2 (germline): SGDLS, YYNGEE. The CDR3 spans 14 residues. The CDR3 nucleotides are TGTGCCAGCAGCGCCCGGACAGGGCAAGAGACCCAGTACTTC. This translates into CASSARTGQETQYF.

This clone turned up a few times. The chain joins TRBV6-6 to TRBJ2-1, with 8 bases fitting TRBD2. V shed 5 bases and J 3 bases; nucleotides not matched to a gene: 15. CDR1 is MNHNY, CDR2 SVGAGI, per germline (reference sequence). CDR3 length: 18 residues. CDR3: CASSPSPGGGRNYNEQFF. In DNA form, the CDR3 reads TGTGCCAGCAGTCCCTCGCCCGGGGGCGGGAGGAACTACAATGAGCAGTTCTTC.

This sequence joins TRBV19 and TRBJ1-3, with D perhaps TRBD1 (6 bases). CDR3 length equals 17 residues. Per germline, CDR1 LNHDA and CDR2 SQIVND (reference sequence). V was pared by 3 bases and J by 1 base, with 16 bases between. The CDR3 spells CASSILRQAESGNTIYF. CDR3 nucleotide sequence: TGTGCCAGTAGTATCCTACGACAGGCCGAATCTGGAAACACCATATATTTT.

This clone was picked up one time. V gene TRBV6-5 combines with J gene TRBJ2-7, with TRBD2 identical over 7 bases. Germline-derived CDR1 and CDR2 are MNHEY and SVGAGI. The ends lost 0 bases at V and 2 bases at J; junction bases unmatched: 1. The CDR3 totals 14 residues. CDR3 sequence reads: CASSYSGGTYEQYF. CDR3 in DNA: TGTGCCAGCAGTTACTCGGGGGGGACCTACGAGCAGTACTTC.